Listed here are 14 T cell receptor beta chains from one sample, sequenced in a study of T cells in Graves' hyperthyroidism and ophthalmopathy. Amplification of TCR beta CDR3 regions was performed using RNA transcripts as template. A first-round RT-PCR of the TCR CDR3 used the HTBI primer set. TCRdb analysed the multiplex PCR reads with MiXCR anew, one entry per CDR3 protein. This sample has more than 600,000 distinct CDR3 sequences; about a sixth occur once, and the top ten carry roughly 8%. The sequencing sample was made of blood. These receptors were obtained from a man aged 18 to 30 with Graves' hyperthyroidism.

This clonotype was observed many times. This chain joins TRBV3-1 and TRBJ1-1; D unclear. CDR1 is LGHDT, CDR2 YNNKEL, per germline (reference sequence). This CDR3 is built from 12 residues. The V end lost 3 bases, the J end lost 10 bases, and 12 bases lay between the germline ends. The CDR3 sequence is CASSHRSLGAFF. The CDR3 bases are TGTGCCAGCAGCCATCGTTCGTTGGGAGCTTTCTTT.

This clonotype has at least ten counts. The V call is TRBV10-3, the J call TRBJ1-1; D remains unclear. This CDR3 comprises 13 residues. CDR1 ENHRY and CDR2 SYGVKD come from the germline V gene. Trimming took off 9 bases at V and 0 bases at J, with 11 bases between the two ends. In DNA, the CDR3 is TGTGCCATTCAGTTAAATATGAACACTGAAGCTTTCTTT. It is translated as CAIQLNMNTEAFF.

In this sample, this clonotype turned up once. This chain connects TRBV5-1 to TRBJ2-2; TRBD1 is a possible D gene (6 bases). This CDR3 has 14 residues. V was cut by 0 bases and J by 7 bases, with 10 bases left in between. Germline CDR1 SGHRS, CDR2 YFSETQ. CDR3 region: CASSLDRDGGELFF. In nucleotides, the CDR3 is TGCGCCAGCAGCTTGGACAGGGACGGCGGGGAGCTGTTTTTT.

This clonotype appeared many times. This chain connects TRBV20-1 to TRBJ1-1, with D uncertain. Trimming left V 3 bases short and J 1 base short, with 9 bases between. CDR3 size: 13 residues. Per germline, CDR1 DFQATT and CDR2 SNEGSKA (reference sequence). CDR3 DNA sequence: TGCAGTGCTAGCGTGGCCTGGAACACTGAAGCTTTCTTT. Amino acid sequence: CSASVAWNTEAFF.

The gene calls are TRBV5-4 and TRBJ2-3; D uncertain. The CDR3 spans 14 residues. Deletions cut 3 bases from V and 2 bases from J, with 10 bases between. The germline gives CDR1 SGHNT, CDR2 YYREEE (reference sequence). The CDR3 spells CASSSARPTDTQYF. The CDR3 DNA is TGTGCCAGCAGCTCCGCCCGGCCCACAGATACGCAGTATTTT.

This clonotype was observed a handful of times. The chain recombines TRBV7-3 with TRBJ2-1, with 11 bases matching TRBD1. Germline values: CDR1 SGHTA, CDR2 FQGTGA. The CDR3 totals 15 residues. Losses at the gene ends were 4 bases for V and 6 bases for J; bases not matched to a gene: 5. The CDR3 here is CASSWGQGGVNEQFF. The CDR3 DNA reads TGTGCCAGCAGCTGGGGACAGGGGGGTGTCAATGAGCAGTTCTTC. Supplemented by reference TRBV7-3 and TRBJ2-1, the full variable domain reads GAGVSQTPSNKVTEKGKYVELRCDPISGHTALYWYRQSLGQGPEFLIYFQGTGAADDSGLPNDRFFAVRPEGSVSTLKIQRTERGDSAVYLCASSWGQGGVNEQFFGPGTRLTVL.

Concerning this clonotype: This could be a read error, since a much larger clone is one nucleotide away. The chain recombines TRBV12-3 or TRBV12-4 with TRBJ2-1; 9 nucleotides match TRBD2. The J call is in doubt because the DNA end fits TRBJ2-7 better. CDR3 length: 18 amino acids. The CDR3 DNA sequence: TGTGCCAGCAGCTTAGGAACCGGTTCTAGCGGGATATACAATGAGCAGTACTTC. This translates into CASSLGTGSSGIYNEQYF.

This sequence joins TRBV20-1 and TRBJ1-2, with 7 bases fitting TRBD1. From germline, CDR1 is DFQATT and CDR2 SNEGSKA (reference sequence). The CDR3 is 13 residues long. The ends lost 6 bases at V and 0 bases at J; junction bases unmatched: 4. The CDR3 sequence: CSAKGAPNYGYTF. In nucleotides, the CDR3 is TGCAGTGCCAAGGGGGCGCCTAACTATGGCTACACCTTC.

This CDR3 is CSARSSGNKAFF. CDR3 DNA: TGCAGTGCTAGGTCTTCAGGAAATAAAGCTTTCTTT. The chain has TRBV20-1 and TRBJ1-1; D unresolved. Germline CDR1 and CDR2: DFQATT and SNEGSKA (reference sequence). This CDR3 contains 12 residues. V dropped 3 bases and J dropped 9 bases, with 14 bases sitting between them.

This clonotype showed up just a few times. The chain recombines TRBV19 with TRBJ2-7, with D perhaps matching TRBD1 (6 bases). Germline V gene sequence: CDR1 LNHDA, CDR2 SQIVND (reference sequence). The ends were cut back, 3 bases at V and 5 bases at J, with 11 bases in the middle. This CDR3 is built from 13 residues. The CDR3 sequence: CASSILQGNEQYF. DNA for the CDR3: TGTGCCAGTAGTATTCTACAGGGAAACGAGCAGTACTTC.

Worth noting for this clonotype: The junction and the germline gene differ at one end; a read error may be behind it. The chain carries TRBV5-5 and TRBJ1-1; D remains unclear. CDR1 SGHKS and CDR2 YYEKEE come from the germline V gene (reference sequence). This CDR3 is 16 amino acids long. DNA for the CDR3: TGCGCCAGCAGTTTCCTCGGGGAGAGCTTGAACACTGAAGCTTTCTTT. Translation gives CASSFLGESLNTEAFF.

The CDR3 nucleotides are TGTGCCAGCAGATATCCCGGGGCAGGATCCTACGAGCAGTACTTC. It yields the protein CASRYPGAGSYEQYF. The V and J genes are TRBV6-2 or TRBV6-3 and TRBJ2-7; D tentatively fits TRBD1 or TRBD2 (5 bases each). The V gene lost 6 bases and the J gene lost 1 base, with 16 bases spanning the gap. This CDR3 is 15 amino acids long. CDR1 is MNHEY, CDR2 SVGEGT, per germline.

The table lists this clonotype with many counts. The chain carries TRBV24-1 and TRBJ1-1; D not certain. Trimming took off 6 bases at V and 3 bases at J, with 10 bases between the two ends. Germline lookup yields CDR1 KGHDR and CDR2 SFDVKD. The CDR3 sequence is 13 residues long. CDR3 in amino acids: CATSWGKDTEAFF. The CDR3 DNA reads TGTGCCACCAGTTGGGGTAAGGACACTGAAGCTTTCTTT.

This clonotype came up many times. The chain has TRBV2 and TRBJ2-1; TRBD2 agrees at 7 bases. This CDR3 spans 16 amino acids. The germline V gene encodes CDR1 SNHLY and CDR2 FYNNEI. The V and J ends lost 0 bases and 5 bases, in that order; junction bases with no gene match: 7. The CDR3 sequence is CASSEALIAGHNEQFF. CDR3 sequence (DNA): TGTGCCAGCAGTGAAGCGCTAATAGCGGGTCACAATGAGCAGTTCTTC.